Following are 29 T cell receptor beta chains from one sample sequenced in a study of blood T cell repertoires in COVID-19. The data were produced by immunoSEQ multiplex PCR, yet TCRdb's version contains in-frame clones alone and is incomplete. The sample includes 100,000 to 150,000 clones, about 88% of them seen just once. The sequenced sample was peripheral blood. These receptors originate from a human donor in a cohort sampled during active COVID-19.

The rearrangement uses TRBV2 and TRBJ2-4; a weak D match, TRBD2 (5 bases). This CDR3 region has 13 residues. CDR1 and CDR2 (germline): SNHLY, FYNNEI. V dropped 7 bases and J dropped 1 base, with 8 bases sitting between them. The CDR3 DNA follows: TGTGCCAGCACGGGGATGGCCAAAAACATTCAGTACTTC. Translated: CASTGMAKNIQYF.

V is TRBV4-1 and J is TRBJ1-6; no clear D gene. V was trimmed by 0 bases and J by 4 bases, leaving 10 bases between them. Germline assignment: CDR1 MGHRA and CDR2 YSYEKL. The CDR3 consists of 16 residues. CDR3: CASSQDQPGYNSPLHF. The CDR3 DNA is TGCGCCAGCAGCCAAGATCAACCAGGTTATAATTCACCCCTCCACTTT.

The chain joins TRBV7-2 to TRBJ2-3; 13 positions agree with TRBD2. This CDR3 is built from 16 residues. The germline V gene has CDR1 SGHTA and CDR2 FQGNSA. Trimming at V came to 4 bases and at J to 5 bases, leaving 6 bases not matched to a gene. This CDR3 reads CASSSLAGGTIDTQYF. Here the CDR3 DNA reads TGTGCCAGCAGCTCACTAGCGGGGGGGACGATAGATACGCAGTATTTT.

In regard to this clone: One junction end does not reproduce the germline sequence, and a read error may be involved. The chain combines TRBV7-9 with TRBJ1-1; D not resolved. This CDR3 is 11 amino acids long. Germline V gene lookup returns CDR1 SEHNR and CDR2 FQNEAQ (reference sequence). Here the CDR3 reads CATLMGGEGFF. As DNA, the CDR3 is TGTGCCACCCTGATGGGCGGGGAAGGTTTCTTT.

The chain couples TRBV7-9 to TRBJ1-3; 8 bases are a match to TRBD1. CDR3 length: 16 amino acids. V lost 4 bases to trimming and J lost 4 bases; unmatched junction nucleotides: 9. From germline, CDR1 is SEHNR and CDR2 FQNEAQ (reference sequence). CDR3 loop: CASSSTGVTSGNTIYF. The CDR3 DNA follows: TGTGCCAGCAGCTCGACAGGGGTTACGTCCGGAAACACCATATATTTT.

In DNA form, the CDR3 reads TGCGCCAGCAGTCCGGGACTAGCGGGAGGGCCCTCGGGCGAGCAGTACTTC. It translates to CASSPGLAGGPSGEQYF. The chain joins TRBV10-1 to TRBJ2-7; TRBD2 aligns across 16 bases. CDR1 WNHNN and CDR2 SYGVQD come from the germline V gene (reference sequence). V shed 5 bases, J shed 6 bases, and the junction held 10 bases outside the gene matches. CDR3 length equals 17 residues.

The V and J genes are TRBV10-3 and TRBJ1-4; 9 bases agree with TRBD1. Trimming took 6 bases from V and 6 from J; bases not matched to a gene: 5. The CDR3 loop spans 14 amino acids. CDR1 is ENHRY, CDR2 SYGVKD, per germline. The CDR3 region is CAIRGQGSDEKLFF. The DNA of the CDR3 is TGTGCCATCAGAGGACAGGGGAGCGATGAAAAACTGTTTTTT.

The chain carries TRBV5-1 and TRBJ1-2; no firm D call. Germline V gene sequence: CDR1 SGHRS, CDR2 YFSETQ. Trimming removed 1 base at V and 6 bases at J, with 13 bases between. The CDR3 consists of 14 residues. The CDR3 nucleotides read TGCGCCAGCAGCTTGTACAAGTATGGAGATGGCTACACCTTC. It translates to CASSLYKYGDGYTF.

The CDR3 coding sequence is TGCGCCAGCAGCGCAGTACCGGGACTCTCTAAGTCGGAGACCCAGTACTTC. Protein sequence: CASSAVPGLSKSETQYF. The gene calls are TRBV4-1 and TRBJ2-5; D is perhaps TRBD2 (6 bases). From germline, CDR1 is MGHRA and CDR2 YSYEKL. The CDR3 covers 17 residues. Trimming stripped 5 bases from V and 5 bases from J, with 24 bases between.

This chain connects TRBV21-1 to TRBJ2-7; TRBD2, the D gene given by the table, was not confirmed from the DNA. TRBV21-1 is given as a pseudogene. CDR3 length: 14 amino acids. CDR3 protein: CASSKGGRTYEQYF. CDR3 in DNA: TGTGCCAGCAGCAAAGGAGGTAGGACCTACGAGCAGTACTTC.

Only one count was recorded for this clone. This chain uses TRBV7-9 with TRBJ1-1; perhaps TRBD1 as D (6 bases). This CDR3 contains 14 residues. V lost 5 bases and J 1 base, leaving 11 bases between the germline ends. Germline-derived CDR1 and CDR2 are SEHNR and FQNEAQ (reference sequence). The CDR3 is CASSGGGRNTEAFF. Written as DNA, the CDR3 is TGTGCCAGCAGCGGGGGCGGTCGGAACACTGAAGCTTTCTTT.

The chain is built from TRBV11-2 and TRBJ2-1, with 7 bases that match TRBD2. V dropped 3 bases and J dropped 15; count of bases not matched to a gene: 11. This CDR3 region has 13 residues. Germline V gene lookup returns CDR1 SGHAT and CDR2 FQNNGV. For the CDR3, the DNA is TGTGCCAGCAGCTTGGCGGCGAGGGGCGGGGGGTTCTTC. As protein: CASSLAARGGGFF.

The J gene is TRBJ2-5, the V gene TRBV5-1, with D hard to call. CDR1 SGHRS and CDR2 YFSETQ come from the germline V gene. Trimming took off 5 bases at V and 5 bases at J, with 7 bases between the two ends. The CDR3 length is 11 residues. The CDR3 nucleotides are TGCGCCAGCAGATTTGAGGAGACCCAGTACTTC. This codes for CASRFEETQYF.

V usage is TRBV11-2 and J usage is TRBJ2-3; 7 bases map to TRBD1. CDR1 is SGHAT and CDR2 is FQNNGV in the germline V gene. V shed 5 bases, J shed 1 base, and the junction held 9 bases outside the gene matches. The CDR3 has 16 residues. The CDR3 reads CASSDLRGPRTDTQYF. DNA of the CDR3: TGTGCCAGCAGCGACCTGAGGGGGCCCCGCACAGATACGCAGTATTTT.

CDR3 coding DNA: TGTGCCAGTAGTGGCGGGTATACCGGGGAGCTGTTTTTT. Protein: CASSGGYTGELFF. The V gene is TRBV19, the J gene TRBJ2-2; D might be TRBD2 (5 bases). Per the germline V gene, CDR1 is LNHDA and CDR2 is SQIVND (reference sequence). Deletions cut 5 bases from V and 5 bases from J, with 9 bases between. The CDR3 spans 13 residues.

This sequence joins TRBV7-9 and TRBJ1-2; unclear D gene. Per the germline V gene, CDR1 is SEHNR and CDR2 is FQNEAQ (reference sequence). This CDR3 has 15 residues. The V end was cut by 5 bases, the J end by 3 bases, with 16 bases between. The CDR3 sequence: CASSPVAAEYYGYTF. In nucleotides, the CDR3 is TGTGCCAGCAGCCCCGTCGCGGCAGAGTACTATGGCTACACCTTC.

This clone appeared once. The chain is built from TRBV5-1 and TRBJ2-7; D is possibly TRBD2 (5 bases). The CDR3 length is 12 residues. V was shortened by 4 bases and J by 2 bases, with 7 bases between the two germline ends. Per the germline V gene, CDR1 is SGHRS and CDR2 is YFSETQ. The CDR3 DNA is TGCGCCAGCAGCCCCGGGACCTACGAGCAGTACTTC. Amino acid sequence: CASSPGTYEQYF.

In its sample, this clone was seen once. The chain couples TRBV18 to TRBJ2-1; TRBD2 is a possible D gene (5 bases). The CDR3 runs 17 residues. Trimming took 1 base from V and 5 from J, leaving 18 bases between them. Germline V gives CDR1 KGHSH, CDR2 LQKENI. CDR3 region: CASSPQPLSLENNEQFF. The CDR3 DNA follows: TGTGCCAGCTCACCACAGCCTTTATCACTAGAAAACAATGAGCAGTTCTTC.

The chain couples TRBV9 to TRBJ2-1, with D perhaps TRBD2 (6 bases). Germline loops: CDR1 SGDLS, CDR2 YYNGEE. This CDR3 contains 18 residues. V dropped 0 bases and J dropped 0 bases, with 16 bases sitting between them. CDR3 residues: CASSVDQAGGYSYNEQFF. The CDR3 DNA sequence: TGTGCCAGCAGCGTAGATCAAGCGGGTGGCTACTCCTACAATGAGCAGTTCTTC.

The chain's CDR3 is CASSLQGRRFGYTF. The DNA of the CDR3 is TGTGCCAGCAGTTTGCAGGGCCGTAGATTTGGCTACACCTTC. The V and J genes are TRBV27 and TRBJ1-2; TRBD1 is a possible D gene (5 bases). The V gene lost 3 bases and the J gene lost 7 bases, with 15 bases spanning the gap. The length of the CDR3 is 14 residues. Germline V gene data show CDR1 as MNHEY and CDR2 as SMNVEV (reference sequence).

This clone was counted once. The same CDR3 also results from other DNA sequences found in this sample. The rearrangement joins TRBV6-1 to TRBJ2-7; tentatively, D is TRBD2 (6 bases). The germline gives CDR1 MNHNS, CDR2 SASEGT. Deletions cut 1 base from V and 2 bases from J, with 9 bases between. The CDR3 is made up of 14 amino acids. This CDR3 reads CASSEEGTAYEQYF. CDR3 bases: TGTGCCAGCAGTGAAGAGGGGACTGCCTACGAGCAGTACTTC.

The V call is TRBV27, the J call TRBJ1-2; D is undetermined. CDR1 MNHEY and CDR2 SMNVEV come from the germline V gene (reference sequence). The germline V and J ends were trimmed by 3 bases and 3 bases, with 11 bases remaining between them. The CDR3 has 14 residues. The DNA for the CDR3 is TGTGCCAGCAGTTTGAAGTGGAGGGACTATGGCTACACCTTC. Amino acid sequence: CASSLKWRDYGYTF.

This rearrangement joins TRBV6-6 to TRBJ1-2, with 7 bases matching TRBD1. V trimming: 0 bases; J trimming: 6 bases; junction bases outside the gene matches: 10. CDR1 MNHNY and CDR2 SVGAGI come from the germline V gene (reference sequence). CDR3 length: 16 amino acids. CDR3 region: CASSYSPRGRSNGYTF. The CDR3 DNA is TGTGCCAGCAGTTACTCCCCCAGGGGGAGGTCTAATGGCTACACCTTC.

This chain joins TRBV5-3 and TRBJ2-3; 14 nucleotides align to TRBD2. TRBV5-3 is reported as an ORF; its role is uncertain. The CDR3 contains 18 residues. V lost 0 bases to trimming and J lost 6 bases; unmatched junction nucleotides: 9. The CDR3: CARSLDVTSGGASDTQYF. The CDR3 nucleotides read TGTGCCAGAAGCTTGGACGTGACTAGCGGGGGGGCCTCCGATACGCAGTATTTT.

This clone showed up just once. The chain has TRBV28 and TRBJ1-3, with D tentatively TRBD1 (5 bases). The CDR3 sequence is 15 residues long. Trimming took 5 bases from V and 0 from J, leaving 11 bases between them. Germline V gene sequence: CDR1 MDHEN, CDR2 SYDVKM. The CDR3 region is CASSAGPNSGNTIYF. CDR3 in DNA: TGTGCCAGCAGTGCGGGACCGAACTCTGGAAACACCATATATTTT.

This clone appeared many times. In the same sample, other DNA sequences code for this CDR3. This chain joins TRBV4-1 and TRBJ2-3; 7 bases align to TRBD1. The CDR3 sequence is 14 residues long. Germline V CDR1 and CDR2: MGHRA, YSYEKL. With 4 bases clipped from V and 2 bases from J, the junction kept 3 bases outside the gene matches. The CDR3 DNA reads TGCGCCAGCAGCCGGGACAGAGTCACAGATACGCAGTATTTT. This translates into CASSRDRVTDTQYF.

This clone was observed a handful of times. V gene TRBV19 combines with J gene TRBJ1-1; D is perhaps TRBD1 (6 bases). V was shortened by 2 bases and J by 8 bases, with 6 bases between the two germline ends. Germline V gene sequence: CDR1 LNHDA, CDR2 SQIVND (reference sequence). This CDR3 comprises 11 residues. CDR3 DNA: TGTGCCAGTAGTATAACAGGGGAAGCTTTCTTT. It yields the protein CASSITGEAFF. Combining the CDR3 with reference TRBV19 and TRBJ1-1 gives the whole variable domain DGGITQSPKYLFRKEGQNVTLSCEQNLNHDAMYWYRQDPGQGLRLIYYSQIVNDFQKGDIAEGYSVSREKKESFPLTVTSAQKNPTAFYLCASSITGEAFFGQGTRLTVV.

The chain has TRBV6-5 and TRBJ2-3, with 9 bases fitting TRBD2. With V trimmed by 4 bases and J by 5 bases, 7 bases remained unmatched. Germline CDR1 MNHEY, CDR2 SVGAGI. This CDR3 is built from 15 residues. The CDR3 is CASSLAGAGGDTQYF. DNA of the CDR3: TGTGCCAGCAGTTTAGCGGGAGCTGGGGGAGATACGCAGTATTTT.

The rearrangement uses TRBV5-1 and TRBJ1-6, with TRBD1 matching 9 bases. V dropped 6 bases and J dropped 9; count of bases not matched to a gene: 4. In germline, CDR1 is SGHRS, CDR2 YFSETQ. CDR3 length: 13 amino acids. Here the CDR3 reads CASNRDRASPLHF. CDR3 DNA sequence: TGCGCCAGCAACCGGGACAGGGCTTCACCCCTCCACTTT.